This entry features one T cell receptor beta chain sequence. Its target is not known. This sample was taken from a study of post-analysis software for immune sequencing data. Points from the study as a whole: The F measure placed samples prepared in the same batch into strongly shared clusters. Significantly decreased normalized Chao1 diversity was recorded for multiple sclerosis patients relative to controls.

Unique molecular identifiers tagged the TCR beta cDNA libraries. One entry per CDR3 protein, called by TCRdb with MiXCR from the PCR reads. The profile shows about 820,000 distinct CDR3 sequences, about 50% of them singletons. Input material: blood. The receptor's source is a girl between 5 and 17 years old with multiple sclerosis.

This chain's CDR3 is CASSSGQGGYGTQYF. The DNA for the CDR3 is TGTGCCAGCAGCTCCGGACAGGGAGGGTATGGGACCCAGTACTTC. J is TRBJ2-7 and V is TRBV9, with D perhaps matching TRBD1 (8 bases). The J call is uncertain, as TRBJ2-5 better fits the DNA end. CDR3 length: 15 residues. Germline assignment: CDR1 SGDLS and CDR2 YYNGEE.